Detailed here is one T cell receptor (beta chain). This clonotype was observed a handful of times. Which antigen it targets is not known. The input lacks base qualities; no much larger clone sits a single base away. This sample is drawn from a study of blood T cells in healthy people across ages (dated by TCRdb to the mid-2010s). Study-level background: In model experiments, template switching captured about one uniquely barcoded TCR beta cDNA molecule for every two T cells. The study measured age-related changes in TCR beta repertoire diversity using deep sequencing normalized with unique cDNA molecular identifiers. The donors were split into four age groups: young (average about 16 years), middle-aged (39), aged (62) and long-lived (roughly 86). To avoid experimental bias, donors of different ages were distributed randomly across sequencing lanes. The study analyzed two additional independent replicas of 1 million unique cDNA reads from the same blood draw for two donors, one aged 18 to 30 and one aged 80 or older.

The library was generated by 5' RACE. Sequencing instrument: Illumina HiSeq 2500. A second roughly 6 to 12 cycle PCR used a sample-barcoded 5' primer and a J-beta primer mix. A unique molecular identifier was introduced onto each TCR beta cDNA molecule by a template-switch 5' adaptor carrying 12 random nucleotides. At least 2.5 million CDR3-containing paired-end reads were obtained from each sample. First-strand cDNA was synthesized from all RNA with the Mint cDNA synthesis kit, primed by a TRBC-specific oligonucleotide. Following uracil-DNA glycosylase treatment, a first 18-cycle PCR with universal primers M1SS and BC2_uni_R was performed on all cDNA. As for the authors' bioinformatics: Each sample was normalized by randomly selecting 1 million high-quality reads, each carrying a distinct molecular identifier. Reads sharing molecular identifiers were discarded rather than binned into consensus sequences. MiTCR, run with a Q25 quality threshold and the strictest error-elimination algorithm, handled CDR3 identification, clonotype clustering and error correction. A nonparametric unseen species model using Euler transformation provided a lower-bound estimate of total TCR beta diversity. TCRdb ran its own pipeline on the public reads, namely fastp trimming at Q25 and MiXCR clone calling, and kept in-frame beta chains. Identical CDR3 protein sequences are pooled into one entry, listed with their most common genes and DNA. The V and J calls and clone size are TCRdb's, not the authors'. Recorded for this sample are hundreds of thousands of distinct CDR3 sequences; approximately 40% of them occurred a single time. In total, the top ten clones hold approximately 31% of the sample.

Points the paper makes about the study in general: Because donor CMV infection status was unknown, age-related changes in expanded clonotypes were potentially confounded. Estimates of total diversity from one million sequenced T cells were regarded as lower bounds and underestimates. As age increased, observed TCR beta diversity per million T cells dropped in a roughly linear way, and a significant reduction was already evident by age about 40. Compared with the aged group, more naive CD4+ T cells, fewer expanded clones and increased TCR diversity were shown by the long-lived group, suggesting age selection. There was a strong correlation between observed TCR beta diversity and the percentage of naive T cells measured by flow cytometry. Since profiling was done on bulk unsorted PBMCs, naive and antigen-experienced compartments could not be conclusively compared.

Systemically healthy Caucasian individuals from Russia, some 36 in total and aged roughly 6 to 100 years, were included as donors. Each donor gave around 9.8 milliliters of peripheral blood, collected into EDTA-treated Vacutainer tubes. Ficoll-Paque density-gradient centrifugation was used to isolate PBMCs, with at least 7 million per sample. Total RNA was extracted from PBMCs with Trizol reagent, with at least 5.5 micrograms obtained per sample. For every donor, flow cytometry on a PBMC aliquot measured the percentage of naive CD45RAhigh/CD27high T cells. As encoded in the germline V gene, CDR1 is MNHEY while CDR2 is SVGEGT. The CDR3 sequence holds 16 residues, the cysteine and phenylalanine included. This entry keeps only the CDR3 DNA: 48 bases, framed from base 1. Trimming removed 0 bases from V and 7 bases from J; the gene matches leave 10 bases unexplained.

Rearrangement joined TRBV6-2 or TRBV6-3 to TRBJ2-7; TRBD1 lines up with 9 middle nucleotides. The specimen was blood. The receptor comes from an elderly man in good health. The sequenced DNA is TGTGCCAGCAGTTACTCCGACAGGGGGATTATCCGGGAGCAGTACTTC. This sequence encodes CASSYSDRGIIREQYF.